Here is one T cell receptor (beta chain) with its context. The antigen is undetermined. These data come from a study of Ad26.COV2.S vaccination and SARS-CoV-2 variants. Study in general: In the study, Ad26.COV2.S was injected intramuscularly once, or twice 56 days apart. Overall study results and limits: Following vaccination, spike-specific CD8+ and CD4+ T cell responses reportedly exhibited substantial breadth. Those who received the vaccine showed greater spike-specific TCR breadth than those given placebo.

Treatment noted: some 20 received Ad26.COV2.S at low or high dose, single or two shots; about five received placebo; per-sample allocation not given. The samples were gathered on day 63 after the first injection of vaccine or placebo. Sequencing used immunoSEQ multiplex PCR; TCRdb keeps in-frame clones, though not all of them. This table has roughly 320,000 clones, 80% to 90% appearing once. J gave up 1 base and V 5 bases, and 6 bases lay outside the gene matches. The germline V gene encodes CDR1 SGHVS and CDR2 FQNEAQ. The CDR3 is 15 amino acids. The clonotype comes from a person between 18 and 65 years old who received the Ad26.COV2.S COVID-19 vaccine or a placebo. The specimen comprised peripheral blood, sampled in a trial of Ad26.COV2.S vaccine versus placebo. The chain carries TRBV7-8 and TRBJ2-7, with 9 positions matching TRBD1. Here the CDR3 reads CASSPRTGDSYEQYF. The CDR3 DNA follows: TGTGCCAGCAGCCCTAGGACAGGGGATTCCTACGAGCAGTACTTC.